What follows are 3 T cell receptor beta chains derived from one specimen sequenced in a study of cytomegalovirus exposure and HLA in healthy donors. 13 Jbeta primers and 60 Vbeta primers were used for the PCR. Sequencing used immunoSEQ multiplex PCR; TCRdb keeps in-frame clones, though not all of them. The sample carries more than 150,000 clones, around 80% recorded once. Material: PBMCs. Receptors originate from a woman aged 40 to 50 in good health and CMV-seropositive.

This clone was picked up a small number of times. The chain carries TRBV19 and TRBJ1-1; 7 positions match TRBD1. Germline V gene data show CDR1 as LNHDA and CDR2 as SQIVND (reference sequence). The V segment lost 4 bases and the J segment 5 bases; nucleotides outside the gene matches: 4. CDR3 length: 13 amino acids. CDR3 protein: CASSTRQGTEAFF. In DNA form, the CDR3 reads TGTGCCAGTAGTACCCGACAGGGAACTGAAGCTTTCTTT.

The chain is built from TRBV6-6 and TRBJ1-1; TRBD1 matches at 9 bases. V was clipped by 5 bases and J by 3 bases; unmatched bases: 10. The CDR3 is 16 amino acids. The germline gives CDR1 MNHNY, CDR2 SVGAGI (reference sequence). This chain's CDR3 is CASSKGQGWTYTEAFF. The CDR3 nucleotides are TGTGCCAGCAGTAAAGGACAGGGGTGGACATACACTGAAGCTTTCTTT.

The V and J genes are TRBV27 and TRBJ2-2; TRBD1 matches 7 bases. The CDR3 contains 14 residues. The J segment lost 5 bases and the V segment lost 5 bases, leaving 5 bases of the junction unmatched. CDR1 is MNHEY and CDR2 is SMNVEV in the germline V gene (reference sequence). CDR3 sequence reads: CASSPATGTGELFF. The CDR3 region has the DNA TGTGCCAGCAGTCCCGCGACAGGGACCGGGGAGCTGTTTTTT.